This TCR beta chain was profiled in a study of cytomegalovirus exposure and HLA in healthy donors. Background on the study: An early data release held around 80 million unique TCRs from HLA-typed donors. Study-wide findings and caveats: Later analysis suggested most CMV-associated TCR beta chains were HLA-restricted. Some V segments (TRBV6-2 and TRBV6-3 among them) were excluded as indistinguishable. TCR beta sequences reportedly predicted most subjects' HLA-A and HLA-B alleles accurately.

To note about this clone: Its antigen is not identified.

The PCR made use of 60 Vbeta and 13 Jbeta primers. Sequenced by immunoSEQ multiplex PCR; TCRdb stores in-frame clones only, minus some. The table shows about 130,000 clones, with under 80% occurring only once. Per the germline V gene, CDR1 is LGHNA and CDR2 is YNFKEQ. The CDR3 totals 15 residues. V lost 1 base and J 5 bases, leaving 14 bases between the germline ends. The chain links TRBV4-2 to TRBJ1-2; perhaps TRBD1 as D (6 bases). The sequence was collected from a woman aged 55-70 years in good health and CMV-seropositive. The sample comprised PBMCs. The CDR3 nucleotides read TGTGCCAGCAGCCAAGGGTGGACAGATAAGTATGGCTACACCTTC. It specifies CASSQGWTDKYGYTF.